This T cell receptor beta chain was recorded in a study of blood T cell repertoires in COVID-19. Assay: immunoSEQ multiplex PCR; the TCRdb copy retains only in-frame clones and omits some. In the table there are about 300,000 clones, 85% of which are singletons. Participants were aged about 18 to 90 years from roughly 26 US areas. The CDR3 has 13 amino acids. V shed 2 bases and J shed 5 bases, with 10 bases lying between them. The material sequenced was PBMCs or T cells enriched from blood (not recorded which). V usage is TRBV12-3 or TRBV12-4 and J usage is TRBJ2-7; D possibly corresponds to TRBD2 (5 bases). The receptor comes from a woman aged 25 to 39 who had been exposed to COVID-19. CDR3 protein: CASSLLALNEQYF. CDR3 DNA sequence: TGTGCCAGCAGTTTACTAGCTCTCAACGAGCAGTACTTC.